This TCR beta chain originates from a study of blood T cell repertoires in COVID-19. For the study at large: From T cells, B-cell-depleted T cells, or PBMCs came the material, which was cDNA or gDNA.

In the authors' methods: Estimation of nucleated cell counts was performed using reference gene primer amplification. Clones were read by immunoSEQ multiplex PCR, and TCRdb kept only the in-frame ones, dropping some. V and J calls plus clone size are reproduced from that table; the DNA served to infer D and trimming. The table includes around 100,000 clones, around 90% detected once. This CDR3 has 17 amino acids. CDR1 and CDR2 from the germline V gene are MDHEN and SYDVKM. Losses at the gene ends were 2 bases for V and 0 bases for J; bases not matched to a gene: 10. This sequence joins TRBV28 and TRBJ2-7; 7 bases fit TRBD2. Sequenced sample: peripheral blood. The clonotype originates from a woman at least 80 years old in a cohort sampled during active COVID-19. CDR3 sequence reads: CASSLPFGRAGSYEQYF. The CDR3 nucleotides read TGTGCCAGCAGTTTACCCTTTGGGAGGGCGGGCTCCTACGAGCAGTACTTC.